The entry that follows covers one TCR beta chain sequence. This clonotype was detected once. Its antigen target is currently unknown. Base-call qualities are not available, and no considerably larger clone is one nucleotide away. One read alone provides weak support. The CDR3 contains 17 residues, cysteine and phenylalanine counted. The only DNA kept is the CDR3, 51 bases in frame from the first base. V has 3 bases trimmed and J has 0 bases trimmed; junction bases matching no gene number 2. Looking up the germline V gene yields CDR1 KGHDR and CDR2 SFDVKD. Libraries came from PCR. The instrument given in TCRdb is Illumina HiSeq 2000. TCRdb applied fastp at Q25 and MiXCR to the public reads, then kept only in-frame beta chains. Every entry covers one CDR3 protein and lists the most common genes and DNA from its rows. This sample lists approximately 12,000 distinct CDR3 sequences; roughly half were detected once. Around 14% of the sample is taken by the ten largest.

The record originates from a study of tumor-infiltrating lymphocytes in oesophageal squamous cell carcinoma listed by TCRdb under 2016. The TCR originated in a male donor with esophageal squamous cell carcinoma. This chain is built from TRBV24-1 and TRBJ2-3; TRBD2 matches 13 bases in the middle. Sequences were obtained from normal esophageal tissue next to the tumor. Here the CDR3 is given as CATSDPGLAGSTDTQYF. DNA sequence: TGTGCCACCAGTGATCCGGGACTAGCGGGGAGCACAGATACGCAGTATTTT.